This T cell receptor (beta chain) was sequenced during a study of OX40 agonist ivuxolimab in advanced cancers. Regarding the study as a whole: Low normalized T-cell clonal expansion was also seen in some nonresponders.

The data were produced by immunoSEQ multiplex PCR, yet TCRdb's version contains in-frame clones alone and is incomplete. Found here are around 130,000 clones, around 95% of them singletons; the top ten hold less than 0.2%. With regard to this clone: Its antigen remains unknown. Its ends do not fully match the called genes, so a read error is possible.

This CDR3 contains 16 residues. From germline, CDR1 is SNHLY and CDR2 FYNNEI. This chain connects TRBV2 to TRBJ2-3, with TRBD2 matching over 7 bases. The material sequenced was CD4+ or CD8+ T cells sorted from blood, taken in a trial of the OX40 agonist ivuxolimab. The TCR was taken from an adult with an advanced solid tumor such as melanoma, head and neck, liver or kidney cancer. The CDR3 DNA reads TGTGCCAGCAGTGAAGCCTACGGGAGGAGCACCGATACGCAGTATTTT. It yields the protein CASSEAYGRSTDTQYF.